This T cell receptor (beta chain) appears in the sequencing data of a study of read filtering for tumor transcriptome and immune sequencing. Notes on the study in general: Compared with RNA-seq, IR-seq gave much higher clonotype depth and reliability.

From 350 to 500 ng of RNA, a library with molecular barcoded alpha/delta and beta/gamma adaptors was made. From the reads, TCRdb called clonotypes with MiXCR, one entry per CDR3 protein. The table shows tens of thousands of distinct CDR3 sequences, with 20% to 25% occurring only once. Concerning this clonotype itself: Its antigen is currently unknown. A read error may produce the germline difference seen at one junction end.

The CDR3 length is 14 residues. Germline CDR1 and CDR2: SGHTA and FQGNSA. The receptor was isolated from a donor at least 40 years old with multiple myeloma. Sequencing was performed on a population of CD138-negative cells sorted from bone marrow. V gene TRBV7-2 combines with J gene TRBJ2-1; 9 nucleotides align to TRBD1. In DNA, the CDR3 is TGTACCAGTAGCTGGACAGGGGAGGGCGATGAGCAGTTCTTC. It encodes CTSSWTGEGDEQFF.